This is a list of T cell receptor beta chains from one sample in a study of blood T cells in healthy people across ages. TCRdb re-called the 5' RACE reads through MiXCR, storing one row per CDR3 protein. The sample contains around 1,500,000 distinct CDR3 sequences, approximately 28% of which appear only once. The specimen was blood. The receptor source for this set is a woman in her twenties or thirties in good health. The CDR3 runs from the conserved cysteine through the conserved F or W. A D gene is named only where the DNA matches it firmly. Clone size is not always given. Where it is, it says once, few, many or a class for expanded clones.

CASTGSLKGTEAFF	TGTGCCAGCACCGGCAGTCTGAAGGGCACTGAAGCTTTCTTT	-	TRBV6-6	TRBJ1-1	-
CASSTMDTQYF	TGTGCCAGCAGCACCATGGACACACAGTACTTC	many	TRBV7-9	TRBJ2-5	-
CAGRWDSNQPQHF	TGTGCCGGACGTTGGGACAGCAATCAGCCCCAGCATTTT	-	TRBV30	TRBJ1-5	-
CASGLGDWGYGYTF	TGTGCTAGTGGTTTGGGGGATTGGGGGTATGGCTACACCTTC	few	TRBV12-5	TRBJ1-2	-
CASSSNRGGETQYF	TGTGCCAGCAGCTCAAACAGGGGGGGAGAGACCCAGTACTTC	many	TRBV7-2	TRBJ2-5	-
CASSQGASASYEQYF	TGCGCCAGCAGCCAGGGAGCTAGCGCATCCTACGAGCAGTACTTC	many	TRBV4-3	TRBJ2-7	-
CASSLGPTTSYNEQFF	TGTGCCAGCAGCTTAGGACCCACAACCTCCTACAATGAGCAGTTCTTC	-	TRBV11-1	TRBJ2-1	-
CASSRTEHMTYEQYF	TGTGCCAGCAGCCGAACGGAACACATGACCTACGAGCAGTACTTC	-	TRBV12-3/TRBV12-4	TRBJ2-7	-
CASSFAGQGDGELFF	TGTGCCAGCAGTTTCGCAGGACAGGGGGACGGGGAGCTGTTTTTT	-	TRBV6-5	TRBJ2-2	TRBD1
CASSLEGSWETQYF	TGTGCCAGCAGCTTAGAAGGCTCCTGGGAGACCCAGTACTTC	few	TRBV7-9	TRBJ2-5	-
CASSPGMARNTIYF	TGTGCCAGCAGCCCCGGTATGGCTCGAAACACCATATATTTT	-	TRBV6-6	TRBJ1-3	-
CASSPGAGDEKLFF	TGTGCCAGCAGCCCAGGGGCGGGAGATGAAAAACTGTTTTTT	-	TRBV27	TRBJ1-4	-
CASSNSGDPYNEQYF	TGTGCCAGCAGCAACTCGGGCGACCCCTACAATGAGCAGTACTTC	-	TRBV5-5	TRBJ2-7	-
CSAPTSGGTETQYF	TGCAGTGCCCCGACTAGCGGGGGGACGGAGACCCAGTACTTC	few	TRBV20-1	TRBJ2-5	TRBD2
CASSSPGLAANTGELFF	TGTGCCAGCAGTTCACCAGGACTAGCGGCGAACACCGGGGAGCTGTTTTTT	-	TRBV28	TRBJ2-2	TRBD2
CASSFGDRGLEETQYF	TGCGCCAGCAGCTTTGGCGACAGGGGGTTGGAGGAGACCCAGTACTTC	few	TRBV5-1	TRBJ2-5	TRBD1
CASSDQSTSNYGYTF	TGTGCCAGCAGCGACCAGAGTACTTCTAACTATGGCTACACCTTC	-	TRBV9	TRBJ1-2	-
CATSRVGGADTQYF	TGTGCCACCAGCAGAGTAGGTGGGGCAGATACGCAGTATTTT	-	TRBV15	TRBJ2-3	-
CASSQRQYYSNQPQHF	TGCGCCAGCAGCCAAAGACAGTACTATAGCAATCAGCCCCAGCATTTT	-	TRBV4-3	TRBJ1-5	-
CARTQVTGSYSNQPQHF	TGTGCTAGGACGCAGGTGACAGGCTCATATAGCAATCAGCCCCAGCATTTT	few	TRBV12-5	TRBJ1-5	-
CASSFIGETQYF	TGTGCCAGCAGTTTTATTGGAGAGACCCAGTACTTC	many	TRBV12-3/TRBV12-4	TRBJ2-5	-
CASSFRRPDTQYF	TGTGCCAGCAGCTTTAGACGCCCAGATACGCAGTATTTT	-	TRBV6-6	TRBJ2-3	-
CASSRGADQPQHF	TGCGCCAGCAGCCGCGGGGCCGATCAGCCCCAGCATTTT	few	TRBV4-1	TRBJ1-5	-
CSVVKRADNEQFF	TGCAGCGTTGTGAAGCGGGCGGACAATGAGCAGTTCTTC	-	TRBV29-1	TRBJ2-1	-
CASSQGASGGGKETQYF	TGTGCCAGCAGCCAAGGGGCTAGCGGCGGGGGTAAAGAGACCCAGTACTTC	few	TRBV3-1	TRBJ2-5	TRBD2
CASSLGAGRASYEQYF	TGTGCCAGCAGCCTCGGGGCAGGGAGGGCGTCGTACGAGCAGTACTTC	few	TRBV7-8	TRBJ2-7	TRBD2
CASSWDRGSNQPQHF	TGTGCCAGCAGCTGGGACAGGGGAAGCAATCAGCCCCAGCATTTT	-	TRBV5-5	TRBJ1-5	TRBD1
CASRGSTGTEQFF	TGTGCCAGCAGAGGAAGTACGGGAACTGAGCAGTTCTTC	-	TRBV6-6	TRBJ2-1	-
CASSLSASSEQYF	TGTGCCAGCAGTTTATCAGCATCCTCCGAGCAGTACTTC	-	TRBV28	TRBJ2-7	-
CASSLRGPGEQFF	TGTGCCAGCAGCCTCAGGGGGCCGGGGGAGCAGTTCTTC	-	TRBV7-3	TRBJ2-1	TRBD1
CSAKQGAGNQPQHF	TGCAGTGCTAAACAGGGGGCCGGCAATCAGCCCCAGCATTTT	few	TRBV20-1	TRBJ1-5	TRBD1
CASSSSDSNQPQHF	TGTGCCAGCAGTTCCAGCGATAGCAATCAGCCCCAGCATTTT	few	TRBV27	TRBJ1-5	-
CASSLEAGAYNEQFF	TGTGCCAGCAGCTTAGAGGCGGGAGCCTACAATGAGCAGTTCTTC	many	TRBV7-2	TRBJ2-1	TRBD2
CAWSSSMVGRGYTF	TGTGCCTGGAGTAGTTCGATGGTCGGTCGCGGCTACACCTTC	few	TRBV30	TRBJ1-2	-
CASSLTGQGLETQYF	TGTGCCAGCAGTTTAACGGGACAGGGGTTAGAGACCCAGTACTTC	-	TRBV12-3/TRBV12-4	TRBJ2-5	TRBD1
CASSKAGTPRNEQFF	TGTGCCAGCAGCAAAGCGGGGACCCCTCGGAATGAGCAGTTCTTC	-	TRBV5-6	TRBJ2-1	TRBD2
CASSQTGTGDEKLFF	TGCGCCAGCAGCCAGACCGGGACAGGGGATGAAAAACTGTTTTTT	-	TRBV5-1	TRBJ1-4	TRBD1
CASSPYLDWTGQFMNTEAFF	TGTGCCAGCAGTCCCTATCTCGATTGGACAGGCCAATTCATGAACACTGAAGCTTTCTTT	-	TRBV28	TRBJ1-1	TRBD1
CATSDPEGVGNEQFF	TGTGCCACCAGTGACCCGGAGGGGGTGGGCAATGAGCAGTTCTTC	few	TRBV24-1	TRBJ2-1	-
CASSLTTNEQFF	TGTGCCAGCTCACTAACTACAAATGAGCAGTTCTTC	many	TRBV5-1	TRBJ2-1	-
CASSQADREGGNEQFF	TGTGCCAGCAGCCAGGCCGACAGGGAAGGGGGCAATGAGCAGTTCTTC	-	TRBV14	TRBJ2-1	TRBD1
CASSPIPLQTANVLTF	TGTGCCAGCTCACCTATACCATTACAAACGGCCAACGTCCTGACTTTC	-	TRBV18	TRBJ2-6	-
CSGGGEGYGYTF	TGCAGCGGAGGCGGGGAAGGGTATGGCTACACCTTC	many	TRBV29-1	TRBJ1-2	-
CASRLLASLYEQYF	TGTGCCAGCCGGCTACTAGCGTCCCTCTACGAGCAGTACTTC	-	TRBV7-2	TRBJ2-7	TRBD2
CSASRGGRSIGEQYF	TGCAGTGCGTCCAGGGGCGGCAGGTCTATCGGCGAGCAGTACTTC	few	TRBV20-1	TRBJ2-7	-
CSARDRPSGWNSCYEQYF	TGCAGTGCTAGAGACCGGCCTAGCGGGTGGAATTCCTGCTACGAGCAGTACTTC	-	TRBV20-1	TRBJ2-7	TRBD2
CSARRDSSSYEQYF	TGCAGTGCTCGCAGGGACAGCAGCTCCTACGAGCAGTACTTC	-	TRBV20-1	TRBJ2-7	TRBD1
CASSLRSGRRTDTQYF	TGTGCCAGCAGTTTGAGAAGCGGGAGACGGACAGATACGCAGTATTTT	-	TRBV27	TRBJ2-3	TRBD2
CASSLIDTIYF	TGTGCCAGCAGTTTGATCGACACCATATATTTT	few	TRBV12-3/TRBV12-4	TRBJ1-3	-
CAISAPGDNEQYF	TGTGCCATCAGTGCTCCAGGGGACAACGAGCAGTACTTC	-	TRBV10-3	TRBJ2-7	-
CSARDGGLVHSSYNEQFF	TGCAGTGCTAGAGATGGGGGACTAGTGCATAGCTCCTACAATGAGCAGTTCTTC	-	TRBV20-1	TRBJ2-1	TRBD2